The clone carrying this TCR beta chain has just a few counts. CDR1 SGHTA and CDR2 FQGNSA come from the germline V gene. The V and J ends lost 4 bases and 2 bases, in that order; junction bases with no gene match: 5. The CDR3 length is 15 residues. CD8 cells classed as naive were CD45RO-negative and positively selected for CCR7, excluding terminally differentiated effector memory CD45RA+ cells. Measured with immunoSEQ multiplex PCR; TCRdb has only the in-frame clones, and not every one. The sample includes roughly 770,000 clones, about 96% seen only once; the top ten take around 0.21%. This record belongs to a study of shared clonotypes between healthy human individuals.

The sequence was obtained from a man in his thirties or forties in good health. The specimen sequenced was naive CD8+ T cells sorted from blood. This chain links TRBV7-2 with TRBJ2-1, with 7 bases fitting TRBD1. The CDR3 sequence is CASSSDRAPYNEQFF. For the CDR3, the DNA is TGTGCCAGCAGCTCTGACAGGGCCCCCTACAATGAGCAGTTCTTC.